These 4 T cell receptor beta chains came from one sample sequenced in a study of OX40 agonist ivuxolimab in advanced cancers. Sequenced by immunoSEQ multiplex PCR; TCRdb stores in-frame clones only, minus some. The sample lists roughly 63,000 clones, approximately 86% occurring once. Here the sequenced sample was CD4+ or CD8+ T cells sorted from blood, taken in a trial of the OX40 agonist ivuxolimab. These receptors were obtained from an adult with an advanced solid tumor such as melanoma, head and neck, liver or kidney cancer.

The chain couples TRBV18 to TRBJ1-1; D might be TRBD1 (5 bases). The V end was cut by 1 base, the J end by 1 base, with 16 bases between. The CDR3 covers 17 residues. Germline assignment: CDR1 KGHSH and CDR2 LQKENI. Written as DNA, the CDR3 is TGTGCCAGCTCACCACGAGGGGATAGGGTACAGAACACTGAAGCTTTCTTT. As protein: CASSPRGDRVQNTEAFF.

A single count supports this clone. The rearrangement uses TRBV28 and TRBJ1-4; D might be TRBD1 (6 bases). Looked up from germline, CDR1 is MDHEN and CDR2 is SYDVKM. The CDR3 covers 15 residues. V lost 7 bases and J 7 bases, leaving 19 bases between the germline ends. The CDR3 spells CASNPDRGGREKLFF. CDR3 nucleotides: TGTGCCAGCAACCCGGACAGAGGGGGGCGTGAAAAACTGTTTTTT.

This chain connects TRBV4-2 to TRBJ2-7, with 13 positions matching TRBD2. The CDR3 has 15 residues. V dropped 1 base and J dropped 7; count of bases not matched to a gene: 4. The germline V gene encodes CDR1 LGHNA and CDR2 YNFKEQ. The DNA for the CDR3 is TGTGCCAGCAGCCAAGTAGGACTAGCGGGGGATGAGCAGTACTTC. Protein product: CASSQVGLAGDEQYF.

This chain's CDR3 is CASSLAPSGAGEKLFF. The DNA of the CDR3 is TGCGCCAGCAGCTTGGCCCCATCAGGGGCGGGTGAAAAACTGTTTTTT. The chain carries TRBV5-1 and TRBJ1-4, with D perhaps TRBD1 (6 bases). CDR1 SGHRS and CDR2 YFSETQ come from the germline V gene. The V end was cut by 0 bases, the J end by 7 bases, with 16 bases between. CDR3 length: 16 residues. Full variable domain (missing parts from reference TRBV5-1 and TRBJ1-4): KAGVTQTPRYLIKTRGQQVTLSCSPISGHRSVSWYQQTPGQGLQFLFEYFSETQRNKGNFPGRFSGRQFSNSRSEMNVSTLELGDSALYLCASSLAPSGAGEKLFFGSGTQLSVL.